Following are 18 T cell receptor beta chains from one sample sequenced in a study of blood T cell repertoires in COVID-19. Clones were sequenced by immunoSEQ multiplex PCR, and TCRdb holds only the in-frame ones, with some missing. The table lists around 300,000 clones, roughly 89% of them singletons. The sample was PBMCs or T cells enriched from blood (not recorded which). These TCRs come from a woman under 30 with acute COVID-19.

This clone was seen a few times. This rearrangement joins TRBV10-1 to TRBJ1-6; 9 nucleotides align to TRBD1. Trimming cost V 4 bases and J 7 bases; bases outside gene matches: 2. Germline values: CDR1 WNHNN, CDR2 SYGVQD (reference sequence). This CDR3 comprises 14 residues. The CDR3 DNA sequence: TGCGCCAGCAGTGGACAGGGGGGGAATTCACCCCTCCACTTT. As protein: CASSGQGGNSPLHF.

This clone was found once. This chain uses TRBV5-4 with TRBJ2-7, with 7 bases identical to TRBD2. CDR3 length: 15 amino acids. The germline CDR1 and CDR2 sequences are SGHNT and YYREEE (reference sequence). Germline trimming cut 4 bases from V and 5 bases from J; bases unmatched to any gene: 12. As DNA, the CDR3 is TGTGCCAGCAGCCCCTCGTGGACTAGTATTAACGAGCAGTACTTC. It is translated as CASSPSWTSINEQYF.

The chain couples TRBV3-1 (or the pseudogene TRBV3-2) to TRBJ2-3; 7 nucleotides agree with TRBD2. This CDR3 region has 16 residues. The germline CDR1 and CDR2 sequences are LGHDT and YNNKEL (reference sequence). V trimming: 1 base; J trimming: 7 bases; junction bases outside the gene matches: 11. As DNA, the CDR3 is TGTGCCAGCAGCCAAGCTCGAGCGGGGTACTTGTATACGCAGTATTTT. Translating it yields CASSQARAGYLYTQYF.

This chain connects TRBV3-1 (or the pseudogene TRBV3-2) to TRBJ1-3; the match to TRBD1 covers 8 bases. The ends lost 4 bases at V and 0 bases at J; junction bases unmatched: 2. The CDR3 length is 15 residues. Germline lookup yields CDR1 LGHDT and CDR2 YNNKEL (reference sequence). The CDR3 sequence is CASSRGTGSGNTIYF. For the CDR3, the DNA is TGTGCCAGCAGCCGTGGGACAGGCTCTGGAAACACCATATATTTT.

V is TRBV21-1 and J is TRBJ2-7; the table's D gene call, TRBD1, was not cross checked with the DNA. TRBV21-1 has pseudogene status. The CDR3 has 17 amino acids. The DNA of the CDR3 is TGTGCCAGCAGAGGGACAGGGGGCAGCCCCACTATCTACGAGCAGTACTTC. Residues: CASRGTGGSPTIYEQYF.

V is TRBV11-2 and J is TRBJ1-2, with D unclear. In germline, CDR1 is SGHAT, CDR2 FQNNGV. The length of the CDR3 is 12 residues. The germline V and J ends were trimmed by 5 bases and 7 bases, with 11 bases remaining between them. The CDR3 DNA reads TGTGCCAGCAGCCCTGGGCTTGGTGGCTACACCTTC. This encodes CASSPGLGGYTF. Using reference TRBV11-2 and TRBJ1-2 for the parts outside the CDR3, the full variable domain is EAGVAQSPRYKIIEKRQSVAFWCNPISGHATLYWYQQILGQGPKLLIQFQNNGVVDDSQLPKDRFSAERLKGVDSTLKIQPAKLEDSAVYLCASSPGLGGYTFGSGTRLTVV.

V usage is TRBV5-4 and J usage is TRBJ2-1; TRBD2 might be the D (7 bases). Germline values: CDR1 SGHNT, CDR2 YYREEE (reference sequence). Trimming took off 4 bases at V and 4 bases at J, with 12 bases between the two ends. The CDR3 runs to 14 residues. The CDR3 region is CASSVGGQYNEQFF. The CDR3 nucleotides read TGTGCCAGCAGCGTGGGGGGGCAATACAATGAGCAGTTCTTC.

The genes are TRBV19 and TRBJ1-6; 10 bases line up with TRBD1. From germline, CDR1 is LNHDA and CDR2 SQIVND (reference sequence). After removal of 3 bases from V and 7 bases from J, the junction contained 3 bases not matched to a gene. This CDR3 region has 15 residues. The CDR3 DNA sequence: TGTGCCAGTAGTATGACAGGGGGCGACAATTCACCCCTCCACTTT. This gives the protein CASSMTGGDNSPLHF.

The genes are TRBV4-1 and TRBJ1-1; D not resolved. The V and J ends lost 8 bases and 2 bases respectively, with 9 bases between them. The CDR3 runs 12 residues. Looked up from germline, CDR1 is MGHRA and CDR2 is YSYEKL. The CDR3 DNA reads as TGCGCCAGCCAGAATCCCAACACTGAAGCTTTCTTT. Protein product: CASQNPNTEAFF.

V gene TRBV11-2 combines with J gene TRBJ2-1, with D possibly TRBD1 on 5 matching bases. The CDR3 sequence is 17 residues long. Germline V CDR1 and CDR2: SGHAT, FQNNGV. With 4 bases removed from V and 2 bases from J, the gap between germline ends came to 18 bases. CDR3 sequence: CASSSDSGKGAYNEQFF. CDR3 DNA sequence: TGTGCCAGCAGCTCCGATTCAGGGAAGGGCGCCTACAATGAGCAGTTCTTC.

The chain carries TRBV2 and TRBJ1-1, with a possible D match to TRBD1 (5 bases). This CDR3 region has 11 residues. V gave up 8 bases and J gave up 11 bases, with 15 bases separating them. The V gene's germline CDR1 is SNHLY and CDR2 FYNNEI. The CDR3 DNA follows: TGTGCCAGCGGGGCAGGGCGATTGGCTTTCTTT. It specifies CASGAGRLAFF.

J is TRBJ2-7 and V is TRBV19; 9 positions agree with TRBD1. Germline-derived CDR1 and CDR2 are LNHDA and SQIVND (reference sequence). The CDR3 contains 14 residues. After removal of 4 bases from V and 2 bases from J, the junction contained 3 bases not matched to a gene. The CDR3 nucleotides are TGTGCCAGTAGTACGACAGGGGGAGCCTACGAGCAGTACTTC. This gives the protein CASSTTGGAYEQYF.

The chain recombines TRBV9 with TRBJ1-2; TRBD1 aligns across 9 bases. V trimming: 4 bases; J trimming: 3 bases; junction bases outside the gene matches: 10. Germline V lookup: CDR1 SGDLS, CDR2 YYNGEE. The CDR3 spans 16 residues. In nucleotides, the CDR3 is TGTGCCAGCAGCCCATGGGGACAGGGTGACGACTATGGCTACACCTTC. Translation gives CASSPWGQGDDYGYTF.

The CDR3: CAWRTTNWGDGYTF. As DNA, the CDR3 is TGTGCCTGGAGGACAACGAACTGGGGGGATGGCTACACCTTC. V is TRBV30 and J is TRBJ1-2, with D perhaps matching TRBD1 (5 bases). Germline CDR1 reads GTSNPN; CDR2 reads SVGIG (reference sequence). This CDR3 is 14 amino acids long. Trimming pared 3 bases from V and 6 bases from J, leaving 17 bases between. Together with reference TRBV30 and TRBJ1-2, the CDR3 gives the full variable domain: SQTIHQWPATLVQPVGSPLSLECTVEGTSNPNLYWYRQAAGRGLQLLFYSVGIGQISSEVPQNLSASRPQDRQFILSSKKLLLSDSGFYLCAWRTTNWGDGYTFGSGTRLTVV.

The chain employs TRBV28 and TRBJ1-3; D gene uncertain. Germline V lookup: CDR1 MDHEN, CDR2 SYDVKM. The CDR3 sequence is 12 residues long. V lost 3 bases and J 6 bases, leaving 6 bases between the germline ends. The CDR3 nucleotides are TGTGCCAGCAGTTTTCTTCTAAACACCATATATTTT. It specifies CASSFLLNTIYF.

The chain's CDR3 is CASSIVGRNQPQHF. DNA for the CDR3: TGTGCCAGTAGTATAGTGGGGAGAAATCAGCCCCAGCATTTT. J is TRBJ1-5 and V is TRBV19; D is unclear. The CDR3 is 14 residues long. Deletions cut 1 base from V and 4 bases from J, with 8 bases between. CDR1 LNHDA and CDR2 SQIVND come from the germline V gene (reference sequence).

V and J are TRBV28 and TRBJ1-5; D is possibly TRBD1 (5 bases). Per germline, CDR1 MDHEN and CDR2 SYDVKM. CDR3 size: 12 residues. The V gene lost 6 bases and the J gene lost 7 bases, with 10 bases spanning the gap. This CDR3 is CASRQTGQPQHF. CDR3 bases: TGTGCCAGCAGGCAAACAGGACAGCCCCAGCATTTT.

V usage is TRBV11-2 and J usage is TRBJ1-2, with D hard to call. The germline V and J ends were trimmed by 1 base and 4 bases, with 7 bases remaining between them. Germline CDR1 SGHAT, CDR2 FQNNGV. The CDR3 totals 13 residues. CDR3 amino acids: CASSLVGLYGYTF. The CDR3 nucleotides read TGTGCCAGCAGCTTAGTGGGCCTCTATGGCTACACCTTC.